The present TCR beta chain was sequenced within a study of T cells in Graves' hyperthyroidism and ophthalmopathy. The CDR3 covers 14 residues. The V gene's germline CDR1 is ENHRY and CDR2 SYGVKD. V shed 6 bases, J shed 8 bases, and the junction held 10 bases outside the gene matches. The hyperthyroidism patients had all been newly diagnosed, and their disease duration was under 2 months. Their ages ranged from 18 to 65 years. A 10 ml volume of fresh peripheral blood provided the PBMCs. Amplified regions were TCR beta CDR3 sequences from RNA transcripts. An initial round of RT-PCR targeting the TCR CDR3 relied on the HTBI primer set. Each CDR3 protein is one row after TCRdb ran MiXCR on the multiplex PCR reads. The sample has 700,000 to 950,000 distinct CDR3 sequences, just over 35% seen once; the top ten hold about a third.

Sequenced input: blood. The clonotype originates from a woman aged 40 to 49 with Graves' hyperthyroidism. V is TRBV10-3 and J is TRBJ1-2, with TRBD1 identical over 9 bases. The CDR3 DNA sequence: TGTGCCATCAGCCCCGGGGACAGGGCCGTCGGCTACACCTTC. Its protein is CAISPGDRAVGYTF.